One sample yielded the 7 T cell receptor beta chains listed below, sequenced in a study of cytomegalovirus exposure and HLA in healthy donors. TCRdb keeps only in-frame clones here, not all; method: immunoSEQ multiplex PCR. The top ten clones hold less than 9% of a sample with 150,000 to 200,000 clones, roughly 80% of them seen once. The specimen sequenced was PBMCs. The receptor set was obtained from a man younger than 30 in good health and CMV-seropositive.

CDR3 amino acids: CATSRSGGQTGELFF. DNA of the CDR3: TGTGCCACCAGCAGGTCGGGGGGGCAGACCGGGGAGCTGTTTTTT. The V call is TRBV15, the J call TRBJ2-2; TRBD2 matches at 8 bases. J lost 5 bases, V lost 3 bases, and 5 bases had no gene match. The CDR3 runs 15 residues. Germline-derived CDR1 and CDR2 are LNHNV and YYDKDF (reference sequence).

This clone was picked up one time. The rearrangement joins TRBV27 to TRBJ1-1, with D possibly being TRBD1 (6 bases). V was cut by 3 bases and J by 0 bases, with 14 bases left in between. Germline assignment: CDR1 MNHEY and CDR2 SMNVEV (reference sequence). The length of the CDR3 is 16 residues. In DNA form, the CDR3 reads TGTGCCAGCAGTTTTGGACGGGGGGCTCTGAACACTGAAGCTTTCTTT. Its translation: CASSFGRGALNTEAFF.

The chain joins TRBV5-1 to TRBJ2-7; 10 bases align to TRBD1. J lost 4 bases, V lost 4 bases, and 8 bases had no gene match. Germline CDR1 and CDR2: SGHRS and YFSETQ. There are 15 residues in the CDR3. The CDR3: CASSVGTGDRYEQYF. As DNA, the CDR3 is TGCGCCAGCAGCGTCGGGACAGGGGACCGGTACGAGCAGTACTTC. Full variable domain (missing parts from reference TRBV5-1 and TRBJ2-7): KAGVTQTPRYLIKTRGQQVTLSCSPISGHRSVSWYQQTPGQGLQFLFEYFSETQRNKGNFPGRFSGRQFSNSRSEMNVSTLELGDSALYLCASSVGTGDRYEQYFGPGTRLTVT.

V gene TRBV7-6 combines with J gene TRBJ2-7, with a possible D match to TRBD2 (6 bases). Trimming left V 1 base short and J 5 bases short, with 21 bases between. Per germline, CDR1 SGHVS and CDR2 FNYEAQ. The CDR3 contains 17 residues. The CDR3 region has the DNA TGTGCCAGCAGCTTAGTATCGGGGTGGCGGGAATCGGACGAGCAGTACTTC. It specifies CASSLVSGWRESDEQYF.

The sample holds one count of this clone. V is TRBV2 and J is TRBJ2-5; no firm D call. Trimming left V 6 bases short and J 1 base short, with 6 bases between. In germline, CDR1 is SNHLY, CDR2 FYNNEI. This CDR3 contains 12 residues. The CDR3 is CASREFQETQYF. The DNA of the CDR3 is TGTGCCAGCAGGGAGTTCCAAGAGACCCAGTACTTC.

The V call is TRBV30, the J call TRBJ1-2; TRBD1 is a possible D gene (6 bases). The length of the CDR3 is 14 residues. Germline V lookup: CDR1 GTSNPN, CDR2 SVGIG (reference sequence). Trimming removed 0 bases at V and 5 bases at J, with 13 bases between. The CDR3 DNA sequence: TGTGCCTGGAGTGTAGGGGGTGAACTATATGGCTACACCTTC. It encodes CAWSVGGELYGYTF.

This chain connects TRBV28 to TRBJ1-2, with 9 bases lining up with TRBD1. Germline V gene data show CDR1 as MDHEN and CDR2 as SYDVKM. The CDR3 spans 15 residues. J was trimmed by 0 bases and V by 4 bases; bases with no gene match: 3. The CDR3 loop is CASSSRTGANYGYTF. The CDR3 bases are TGTGCCAGCAGTTCCCGGACAGGGGCTAACTATGGCTACACCTTC.